What follows are 5 T cell receptor beta chains derived from one specimen sequenced in a study of response to subunit inactivated influenza vaccine. TCRdb fed the RT-PCR reads into MiXCR, producing one record per CDR3 protein. The sample records 800,000 to 1,000,000 distinct CDR3 sequences, approximately 22% being singletons. The sequences come from PBMCs from blood, collected roughly 5 days after vaccination. The receptors here all came from a man aged 50 or older who received an inactivated influenza vaccine.

The genes are TRBV24-1 and TRBJ2-5; perhaps D is TRBD1 or TRBD2 (5 bases each). CDR1 and CDR2 (germline): KGHDR, SFDVKD. Deletions cut 7 bases from V and 0 bases from J, with 17 bases between. The CDR3 is 16 amino acids. The DNA of the CDR3 is TGTGCCACCAGCAACGGGGCTAGAGAGTACCAAGAGACCCAGTACTTC. Its translation: CATSNGAREYQETQYF.

The J gene is TRBJ1-4, the V gene TRBV7-2; possibly TRBD1 for D (5 bases). The CDR3 loop spans 14 amino acids. V lost 2 bases, J lost 4 bases, and 8 bases lay in between. Germline values: CDR1 SGHTA, CDR2 FQGNSA. The CDR3 coding sequence is TGTGCCAGCAGCTTACGACAGTATAATGAAAAACTGTTTTTT. Translated: CASSLRQYNEKLFF.

CDR3 sequence: CASSEDSLQGYILGTEAFF. CDR3 sequence (DNA): TGTGCCAGCAGTGAAGATAGTTTACAGGGGTATATTCTGGGCACTGAAGCTTTCTTT. The rearrangement links TRBV25-1 to TRBJ1-1, with 7 bases that match TRBD1. Germline V gene lookup returns CDR1 MGHDK and CDR2 SYGVNS. Germline trimming cut 2 bases from V and 4 bases from J; bases unmatched to any gene: 19. This CDR3 has 19 residues. Combining the CDR3 with reference TRBV25-1 and TRBJ1-1 gives the whole variable domain EADIYQTPRYLVIGTGKKITLECSQTMGHDKMYWYQQDPGMELHLIHYSYGVNSTEKGDLSSESTVSRIRTEHFPLTLESARPSHTSQYLCASSEDSLQGYILGTEAFFGQGTRLTVV.

The chain employs TRBV3-1 and TRBJ1-2, with D possibly matching TRBD1 (6 bases). The CDR3 totals 14 residues. Trimming removed 3 bases at V and 2 bases at J, with 10 bases between. Per the germline V gene, CDR1 is LGHDT and CDR2 is YNNKEL (reference sequence). CDR3 in DNA: TGTGCCAGCAGCCACCAGCAGGGGAACTATGGCTACACCTTC. This encodes CASSHQQGNYGYTF.

This clonotype was detected a few times. The chain is built from TRBV6-5 and TRBJ2-1, with 13 bases lining up with TRBD2. The length of the CDR3 is 19 residues. CDR1 is MNHEY and CDR2 is SVGAGI in the germline V gene. V dropped 2 bases and J dropped 6; count of bases not matched to a gene: 13. Written as DNA, the CDR3 is TGTGCCAGCAGTTACCTGGGGACTAGCGGGAAGGTCAACTTCAATGAGCAGTTCTTC. Translation gives CASSYLGTSGKVNFNEQFF.